The sequence of this T cell receptor beta chain was determined in a study of graft-versus-host responses after intestinal transplantation. Sequencing used immunoSEQ multiplex PCR; TCRdb keeps in-frame clones, though not all of them. Of about 94,000 clones listed, roughly 91% were seen once; the top ten hold approximately 0.5%. This CDR3 is 17 amino acids long. As concerns this clone: Antigen: not known.

The chain carries TRBV21-1 and TRBJ2-7; the listed D gene, TRBD1, was not tested against the DNA. TRBV21-1 is a pseudogene locus. The material was unstimulated CD8+ T cells sorted from spleen or lymph node cells, obtained before intestinal transplant. The sequence derives from a human donor who received an intestinal transplant. Here the CDR3 DNA reads TGTGCCAGCAGCCCAATCGACAGGCGCGGTTCCTATGCCGAGGAGTACTTC. Protein: CASSPIDRRGSYAEEYF.